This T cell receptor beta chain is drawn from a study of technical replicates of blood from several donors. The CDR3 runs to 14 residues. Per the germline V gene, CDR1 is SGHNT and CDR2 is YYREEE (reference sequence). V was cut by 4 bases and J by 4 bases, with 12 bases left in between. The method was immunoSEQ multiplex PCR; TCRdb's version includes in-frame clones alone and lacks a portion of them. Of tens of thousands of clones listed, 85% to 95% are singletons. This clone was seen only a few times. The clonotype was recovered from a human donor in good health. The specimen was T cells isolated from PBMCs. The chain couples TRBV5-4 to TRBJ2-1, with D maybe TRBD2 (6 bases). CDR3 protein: CASSAGLLYNEQFF. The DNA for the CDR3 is TGTGCCAGCAGCGCGGGACTCCTGTACAATGAGCAGTTCTTC.